The next 27 T cell receptor beta chains were all read from a single sample in a study of cytomegalovirus exposure and HLA in healthy donors. The data were produced by immunoSEQ multiplex PCR, yet TCRdb's version contains in-frame clones alone and is incomplete. Seen here are 150,000 or so clones, 75% to 90% observed once, and the top ten hold 20% to 25%. The specimen was PBMCs. The source of these receptors is a man younger than 35 in good health and CMV-seropositive.

V is TRBV2 and J is TRBJ1-1; tentatively, D is TRBD1 (5 bases). V was pared by 4 bases and J by 5 bases, with 8 bases between. The germline CDR1 and CDR2 sequences are SNHLY and FYNNEI. This CDR3 is 12 amino acids long. CDR3 residues: CASSVGGTEAFF. CDR3 sequence (DNA): TGTGCCAGCAGTGTCGGGGGAACTGAAGCTTTCTTT.

The V call is TRBV4-3, the J call TRBJ2-1, with D maybe TRBD2 (6 bases). Germline assignment: CDR1 LGHNA and CDR2 YSLEER. Trimming left V 0 bases short and J 3 bases short, with 21 bases between. The CDR3 covers 19 residues. CDR3 loop: CASSQDSPRTGGLYNEQFF. DNA for the CDR3: TGCGCCAGCAGCCAAGATTCCCCCCGGACTGGGGGACTCTACAATGAGCAGTTCTTC.

This chain joins TRBV7-2 and TRBJ1-1; D remains unclear. Per the germline V gene, CDR1 is SGHTA and CDR2 is FQGNSA. This CDR3 spans 15 amino acids. V was pared by 5 bases and J by 0 bases, with 13 bases between. The chain's CDR3 is CASSAGLSMNTEAFF. The CDR3 DNA sequence: TGTGCCAGCAGCGCTGGACTGAGTATGAACACTGAAGCTTTCTTT.

This chain uses TRBV6-5 with TRBJ2-1; a possible D gene is TRBD2 (6 bases). CDR3 length equals 15 residues. CDR1 is MNHEY and CDR2 is SVGAGI in the germline V gene. Trimming stripped 0 bases from V and 7 bases from J, with 13 bases between. CDR3 residues: CASSYSFGGRNEQFF. The CDR3 DNA is TGTGCCAGCAGTTACTCGTTTGGAGGGCGGAATGAGCAGTTCTTC.

CDR3 in amino acids: CASSPGRVGTNEQFF. In nucleotides, the CDR3 is TGTGCCAGCAGCCCAGGGAGGGTGGGAACCAATGAGCAGTTCTTC. This rearrangement joins TRBV7-9 to TRBJ2-1, with 7 bases fitting TRBD2. The germline V gene has CDR1 SEHNR and CDR2 FQNEAQ (reference sequence). The CDR3 covers 15 residues. V dropped 5 bases and J dropped 6; count of bases not matched to a gene: 10.

The chain recombines TRBV6-5 with TRBJ1-2, with 7 positions matching TRBD1. The V gene's germline CDR1 is MNHEY and CDR2 SVGAGI. The CDR3 extends over 14 amino acids. Trimming at V came to 2 bases and at J to 14 bases, leaving 14 bases not matched to a gene. CDR3 sequence (DNA): TGTGCCAGCAGTTACACCCCGCCGCCAGGACAGGCAACCTTC. Protein sequence: CASSYTPPPGQATF.

V gene TRBV7-2 combines with J gene TRBJ2-1; 12 nucleotides agree with TRBD1. The CDR3 sequence is 17 residues long. Germline V gene lookup returns CDR1 SGHTA and CDR2 FQGNSA. The V and J ends lost 0 bases and 5 bases, in that order; junction bases with no gene match: 5. The CDR3 sequence is CASSLAPGQGAHNEQFF. CDR3 nucleotide sequence: TGTGCCAGCAGCTTAGCCCCGGGACAGGGGGCTCACAATGAGCAGTTCTTC.

This rearrangement joins TRBV18 to TRBJ1-5, with D perhaps TRBD1 (6 bases). The CDR3 consists of 14 residues. Looked up from germline, CDR1 is KGHSH and CDR2 is LQKENI. Trimming left V 2 bases short and J 4 bases short, with 9 bases between. The CDR3 DNA reads TGTGCCAGCTCACCAACGAGGGGGAATCAGCCCCAGCATTTT. Residues: CASSPTRGNQPQHF.

The chain joins TRBV7-2 to TRBJ1-5; TRBD1 might be the D (5 bases). The CDR3 loop spans 14 amino acids. Germline values: CDR1 SGHTA, CDR2 FQGNSA. Trimming cost V 3 bases and J 5 bases, with 11 bases left between them. CDR3 region: CASSFTGSDQPQHF. Here the CDR3 DNA reads TGTGCCAGCAGCTTCACAGGCTCCGATCAGCCCCAGCATTTT.

The chain uses TRBV11-2 and TRBJ1-5; 7 bases fit TRBD1. Looked up from germline, CDR1 is SGHAT and CDR2 is FQNNGV. This CDR3 spans 15 amino acids. After removal of 1 base from V and 5 bases from J, the junction contained 5 bases not matched to a gene. The CDR3 spells CASSLGGRGDQPQHF. Here the CDR3 DNA reads TGTGCCAGCAGCTTAGGGGGCAGGGGGGATCAGCCCCAGCATTTT.

This chain joins TRBV30 and TRBJ1-2; D is unclear. The V end was cut by 1 base, the J end by 6 bases, with 12 bases between. The CDR3 sequence is 13 residues long. The germline CDR1 and CDR2 sequences are GTSNPN and SVGIG (reference sequence). The CDR3 loop is CAWSGPGLHGYTF. Here the CDR3 DNA reads TGTGCCTGGAGTGGACCAGGACTGCATGGCTACACCTTC.

The chain combines TRBV6-6 with TRBJ2-3, with TRBD2 matching 7 bases. CDR3 length: 15 amino acids. V was clipped by 4 bases and J by 3 bases; unmatched bases: 7. Germline assignment: CDR1 MNHNY and CDR2 SVGAGI (reference sequence). The CDR3 loop reads CASSSSRGRTDTQYF. In nucleotides, the CDR3 is TGTGCCAGCAGTTCCTCCCGCGGGAGAACAGATACGCAGTATTTT.

This clone was seen more than once but under ten times. The chain is built from TRBV5-8 and TRBJ1-2, with 8 bases lining up with TRBD1. V lost 5 bases and J lost 7; bases outside the gene matches: 13. Germline CDR1 reads SGHTS; CDR2 reads YDEGEE. This CDR3 contains 15 residues. Here the CDR3 DNA reads TGTGCCAGCAGTATCCAGGGGGCGTTGATCCTTGGCTACACCTTC. Protein sequence: CASSIQGALILGYTF.

On this clone itself: The junction shows a germline mismatch at one end, possibly a read error. This chain connects TRBV10-2 to TRBJ2-1; no firm D call. CDR1 and CDR2 (germline): WSHSY, SAAADI. The CDR3 spans 16 residues. DNA for the CDR3: TGCGCCAGCAGTCAGTCGTGTTGCGTCCTCCCCTCGGAGCAGTTCTTC. Amino acids: CASSQSCCVLPSEQFF.

V gene TRBV6-5 combines with J gene TRBJ1-2; TRBD1 aligns across 9 bases. This CDR3 spans 14 amino acids. Trimming removed 7 bases from V and 8 bases from J; junction bases left unmatched: 11. Germline lookup yields CDR1 MNHEY and CDR2 SVGAGI. The CDR3 region has the DNA TGTGCCAGCACCGATTCCTGGACAGGGGACGGCTACACCTTC. Amino acid sequence: CASTDSWTGDGYTF.

Only one count was recorded for this clone. The CDR3 bases are TGCAGCGTGACAAAGTTAGCCGGGACTAGCGGGGGAGATACGCAGTATTTT. Amino acids: CSVTKLAGTSGGDTQYF. The chain is built from TRBV29-1 and TRBJ2-3; 14 nucleotides line up with TRBD2. This CDR3 comprises 17 residues. The germline gives CDR1 SQVTM, CDR2 ANQGSEA. V lost 6 bases to trimming and J lost 5 bases; unmatched junction nucleotides: 13.

This rearrangement joins TRBV29-1 to TRBJ2-2; D may be TRBD1 (6 bases). Looked up from germline, CDR1 is SQVTM and CDR2 is ANQGSEA. The V end lost 7 bases, the J end lost 0 bases, and 12 bases lay between the germline ends. The CDR3 has 14 amino acids. This CDR3 reads CSGWWGPNTGELFF. In DNA, the CDR3 is TGCAGCGGTTGGTGGGGGCCGAACACCGGGGAGCTGTTTTTT.

The CDR3 sequence is CASSLANRGAGSYEQYF. For the CDR3, the DNA is TGTGCCAGCAGCTTAGCGAATCGGGGGGCAGGGTCCTACGAGCAGTACTTC. The J gene is TRBJ2-7, the V gene TRBV7-2; D is perhaps TRBD2 (7 bases). CDR3 length equals 17 residues. Trimming left V 0 bases short and J 1 base short, with 16 bases between. Germline V gene data show CDR1 as SGHTA and CDR2 as FQGNSA.

The V and J genes are TRBV7-9 and TRBJ2-5, with D possibly TRBD2 on 5 matching bases. CDR3 length equals 13 residues. Germline loops: CDR1 SEHNR, CDR2 FQNEAQ (reference sequence). With 4 bases removed from V and 2 bases from J, the gap between germline ends came to 8 bases. The CDR3: CASSSLDQETQYF. As DNA, the CDR3 is TGTGCCAGCAGCTCACTAGATCAAGAGACCCAGTACTTC.

CDR3 region: CASSERAGTYEQYF. The CDR3 DNA is TGCGCCAGCAGTGAGCGAGCGGGCACATACGAGCAGTACTTC. The chain has TRBV10-2 and TRBJ2-7; possible D gene TRBD2, 6 bases. This CDR3 is 14 amino acids long. Per the germline V gene, CDR1 is WSHSY and CDR2 is SAAADI. The V end lost 2 bases, the J end lost 4 bases, and 12 bases lay between the germline ends.

The chain combines TRBV4-1 with TRBJ2-3, with TRBD2 as a possible D gene (6 bases). Germline V gives CDR1 MGHRA, CDR2 YSYEKL. Trimming left V 3 bases short and J 8 bases short, with 24 bases between. The CDR3 extends over 17 amino acids. The CDR3 DNA reads TGCGCCAGCAGCCAGAAGGGTGACGTCCCACGGGGGTTTACGCAGTATTTT. It encodes CASSQKGDVPRGFTQYF.

The chain joins TRBV4-3 to TRBJ2-3; 7 positions agree with TRBD2. V was clipped by 2 bases and J by 2 bases; unmatched bases: 1. Looked up from germline, CDR1 is LGHNA and CDR2 is YSLEER. This CDR3 comprises 14 residues. CDR3 residues: CASSQSGTTDTQYF. The CDR3 coding sequence is TGCGCCAGCAGCCAAAGCGGGACCACAGATACGCAGTATTTT.

This chain connects TRBV7-2 to TRBJ1-2; 10 bases align to TRBD1. V lost 2 bases and J lost 4; bases outside the gene matches: 7. CDR3 size: 16 residues. Germline lookup yields CDR1 SGHTA and CDR2 FQGNSA. The CDR3 DNA sequence: TGTGCCAGCAGCTTAACAGGGGGACAGGGGACCTATGGCTACACCTTC. Its protein product is CASSLTGGQGTYGYTF.

The chain has TRBV28 and TRBJ2-2; 7 bases align to TRBD2. Trimming at V came to 5 bases and at J to 1 base, leaving 1 base not matched to a gene. The germline V gene encodes CDR1 MDHEN and CDR2 SYDVKM. CDR3 length equals 14 residues. The CDR3 bases are TGTGCCAGCAGTGGGGGGGTGAACACCGGGGAGCTGTTTTTT. Protein product: CASSGGVNTGELFF. The whole variable domain, remainder taken from reference TRBV28 and TRBJ2-2, is DVKVTQSSRYLVKRTGEKVFLECVQDMDHENMFWYRQDPGLGLRLIYFSYDVKMKEKGDIPEGYSVSREKKERFSLILESASTNQTSMYLCASSGGVNTGELFFGEGSRLTVL.

The chain has TRBV7-2 and TRBJ2-7; 10 nucleotides match TRBD2. Looked up from germline, CDR1 is SGHTA and CDR2 is FQGNSA. The CDR3 is 16 residues long. J lost 1 base, V lost 4 bases, and 7 bases had no gene match. Written as DNA, the CDR3 is TGTGCCAGCAGCTCGAAGGTAGCGGGAGGTTCCTACGAGCAGTACTTC. Protein sequence: CASSSKVAGGSYEQYF.

The chain couples TRBV2 to TRBJ2-5, with D perhaps matching TRBD1 (5 bases). This CDR3 contains 12 residues. Trimming cost V 11 bases and J 1 base, with 11 bases left between them. The germline gives CDR1 SNHLY, CDR2 FYNNEI. CDR3 sequence (DNA): TGTGCCGGACAAGACAGCCAAGAGACCCAGTACTTC. Encoded protein: CAGQDSQETQYF.

The V call is TRBV14, the J call TRBJ1-1; TRBD1 agrees at 11 bases. Germline lookup yields CDR1 SGHDN and CDR2 FVKESK. CDR3 size: 14 residues. The V gene end was trimmed by 5 bases and the J gene end by 7 bases; junction bases not matched to a gene: 6. The CDR3 is CASSSDRGLNEAFF. The DNA of the CDR3 is TGTGCCAGCAGCTCGGACAGGGGGCTCAATGAAGCTTTCTTT.